This T cell receptor (beta chain) was identified during a study of T cells after somatic rescue of genetic block. Measured with immunoSEQ multiplex PCR; TCRdb has only the in-frame clones, and not every one. The table shows tens of thousands of clones, with approximately 96% occurring only once. Trimming stripped 0 bases from V and 0 bases from J, with 11 bases between. This CDR3 contains 16 residues. The V gene's germline CDR1 is MGHRA and CDR2 YSYEKL. The source is a child less than two years old. Sample: peripheral blood mononuclear cells (PBMCs). This chain uses TRBV4-1 with TRBJ1-1; D possibly corresponds to TRBD1 (5 bases). CDR3 sequence: CASSQDKRRVNTEAFF. DNA for the CDR3: TGCGCCAGCAGCCAAGATAAACGCAGGGTGAACACTGAAGCTTTCTTT.